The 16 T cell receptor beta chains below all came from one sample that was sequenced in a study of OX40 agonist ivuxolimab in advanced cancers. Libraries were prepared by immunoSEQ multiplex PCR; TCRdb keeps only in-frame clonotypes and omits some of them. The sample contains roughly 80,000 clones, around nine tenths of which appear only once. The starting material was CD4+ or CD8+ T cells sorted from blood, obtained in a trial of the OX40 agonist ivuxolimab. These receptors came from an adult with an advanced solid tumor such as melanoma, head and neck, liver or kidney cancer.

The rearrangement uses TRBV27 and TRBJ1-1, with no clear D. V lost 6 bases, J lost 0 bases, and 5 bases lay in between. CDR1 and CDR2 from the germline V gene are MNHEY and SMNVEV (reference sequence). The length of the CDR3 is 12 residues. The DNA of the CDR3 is TGTGCCAGCAGGATGCTGAACACTGAAGCTTTCTTT. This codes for CASRMLNTEAFF.

The CDR3 protein is CASRLGGSSYEQYF. In DNA, the CDR3 is TGTGCCAGCAGACTCGGGGGGTCCTCCTACGAGCAGTACTTC. The chain employs TRBV6-5 and TRBJ2-7; TRBD2 aligns across 7 bases. The trim removed 6 bases at V and 0 bases at J, leaving 5 bases unmatched. Germline CDR1 reads MNHEY; CDR2 reads SVGAGI. CDR3 length: 14 amino acids.

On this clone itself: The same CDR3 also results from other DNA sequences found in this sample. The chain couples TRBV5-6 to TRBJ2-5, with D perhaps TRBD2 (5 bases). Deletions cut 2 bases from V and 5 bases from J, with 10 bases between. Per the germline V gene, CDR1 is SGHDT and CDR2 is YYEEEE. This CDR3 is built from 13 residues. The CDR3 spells CASSLTSGETQYF. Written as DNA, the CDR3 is TGTGCCAGCAGCTTAACTAGTGGGGAGACCCAGTACTTC.

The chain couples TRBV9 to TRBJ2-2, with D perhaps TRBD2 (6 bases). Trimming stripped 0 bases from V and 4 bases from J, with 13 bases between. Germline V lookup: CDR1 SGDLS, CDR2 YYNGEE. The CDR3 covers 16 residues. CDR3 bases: TGTGCCAGCAGCGTAGGAGGCGGGGTACGCACCGGGGAGCTGTTTTTT. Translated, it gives CASSVGGGVRTGELFF.

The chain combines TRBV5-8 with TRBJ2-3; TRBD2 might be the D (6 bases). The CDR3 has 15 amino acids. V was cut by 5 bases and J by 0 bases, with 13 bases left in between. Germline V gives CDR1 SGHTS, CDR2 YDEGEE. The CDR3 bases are TGTGCCAGCAGTGTCGGGGGAGTCAGCACAGATACGCAGTATTTT. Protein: CASSVGGVSTDTQYF. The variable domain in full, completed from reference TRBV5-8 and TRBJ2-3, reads EAGVTQSPTHLIKTRGQQATLRCSPISGHTSVYWYQQALGLGLQFLLWYDEGEERNRGNFPPRFSGRQFPNYSSELNVNALELEDSALYLCASSVGGVSTDTQYFGPGTRLTVL.

This chain's CDR3 is CASSSAGPLEENTEAFF. The DNA of the CDR3 is TGTGCCAGCAGTTCGGCCGGGCCCCTAGAGGAGAACACTGAAGCTTTCTTT. The V and J genes are TRBV28 and TRBJ1-1; no clear D gene. Deletions cut 4 bases from V and 1 base from J, with 19 bases between. The length of the CDR3 is 17 residues. CDR1 and CDR2 from the germline V gene are MDHEN and SYDVKM.

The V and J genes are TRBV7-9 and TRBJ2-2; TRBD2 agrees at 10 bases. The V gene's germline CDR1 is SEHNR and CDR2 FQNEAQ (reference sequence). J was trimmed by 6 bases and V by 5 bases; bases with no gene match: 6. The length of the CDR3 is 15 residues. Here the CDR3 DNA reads TGTGCCAGCAGCAGAACTCTAGCGGGAGCCGGGGAGCTGTTTTTT. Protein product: CASSRTLAGAGELFF.

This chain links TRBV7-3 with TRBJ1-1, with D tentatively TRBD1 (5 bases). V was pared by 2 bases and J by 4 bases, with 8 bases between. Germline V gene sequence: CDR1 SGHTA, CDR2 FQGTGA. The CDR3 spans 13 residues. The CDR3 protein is CASSLEGPTEAFF. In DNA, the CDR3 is TGTGCCAGCAGCTTAGAGGGACCCACTGAAGCTTTCTTT. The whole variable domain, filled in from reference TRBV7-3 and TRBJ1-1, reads GAGVSQTPSNKVTEKGKYVELRCDPISGHTALYWYRQSLGQGPEFLIYFQGTGAADDSGLPNDRFFAVRPEGSVSTLKIQRTERGDSAVYLCASSLEGPTEAFFGQGTRLTVV.

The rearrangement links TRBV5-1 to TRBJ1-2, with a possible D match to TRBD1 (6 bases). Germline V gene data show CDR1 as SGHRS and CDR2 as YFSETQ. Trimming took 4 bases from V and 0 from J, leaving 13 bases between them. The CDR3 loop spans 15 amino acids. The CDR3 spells CASSDRDKTNYGYTF. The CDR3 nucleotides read TGCGCCAGCAGCGACCGGGACAAAACTAACTATGGCTACACCTTC. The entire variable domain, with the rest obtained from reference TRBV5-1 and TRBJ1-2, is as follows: KAGVTQTPRYLIKTRGQQVTLSCSPISGHRSVSWYQQTPGQGLQFLFEYFSETQRNKGNFPGRFSGRQFSNSRSEMNVSTLELGDSALYLCASSDRDKTNYGYTFGSGTRLTVV.

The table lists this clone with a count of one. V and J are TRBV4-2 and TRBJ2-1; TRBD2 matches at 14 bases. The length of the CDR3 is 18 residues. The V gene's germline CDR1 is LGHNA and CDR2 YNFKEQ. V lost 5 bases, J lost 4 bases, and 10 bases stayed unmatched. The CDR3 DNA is TGTGCCAGCAGCAAGGATTCCGGGACTAGCGGGAGATACAATGAGCAGTTCTTC. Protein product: CASSKDSGTSGRYNEQFF.

The CDR3, as DNA: TGTGCCAGCAGTTCCTCGGGACAGGGTAACCCAGATACGCAGTATTTT. It specifies CASSSSGQGNPDTQYF. The chain employs TRBV28 and TRBJ2-3; 9 bases fit TRBD1. This CDR3 is 16 amino acids long. V shed 4 bases, J shed 4 bases, and the junction held 9 bases outside the gene matches. In germline, CDR1 is MDHEN, CDR2 SYDVKM.

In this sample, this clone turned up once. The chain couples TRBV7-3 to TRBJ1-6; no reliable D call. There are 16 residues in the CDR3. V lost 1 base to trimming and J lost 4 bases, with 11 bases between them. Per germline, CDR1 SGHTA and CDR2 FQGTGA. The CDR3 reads CASSLMGGMYNSPLHF. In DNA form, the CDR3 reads TGTGCCAGCAGCTTAATGGGCGGGATGTATAATTCACCCCTCCACTTT.

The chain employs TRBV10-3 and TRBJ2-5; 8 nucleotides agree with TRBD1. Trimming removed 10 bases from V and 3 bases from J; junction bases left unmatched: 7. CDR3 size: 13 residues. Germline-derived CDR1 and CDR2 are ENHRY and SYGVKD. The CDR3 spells CATSGQGKETQYF. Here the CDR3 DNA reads TGTGCCACCTCCGGACAGGGTAAAGAGACCCAGTACTTC.

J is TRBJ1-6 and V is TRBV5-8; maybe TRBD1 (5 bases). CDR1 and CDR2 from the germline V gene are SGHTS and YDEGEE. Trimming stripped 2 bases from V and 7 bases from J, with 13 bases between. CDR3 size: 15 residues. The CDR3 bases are TGTGCCAGCAGCTTACAGGTCGCAGGGAATTCACCCCTCCACTTT. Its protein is CASSLQVAGNSPLHF.

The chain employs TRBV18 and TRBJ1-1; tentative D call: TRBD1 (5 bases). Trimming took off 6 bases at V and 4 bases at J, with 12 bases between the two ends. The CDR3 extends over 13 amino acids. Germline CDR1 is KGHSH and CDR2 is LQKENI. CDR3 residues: CASSRERGTEAFF. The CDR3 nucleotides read TGTGCCAGCTCGCGCGAAAGGGGCACTGAAGCTTTCTTT.

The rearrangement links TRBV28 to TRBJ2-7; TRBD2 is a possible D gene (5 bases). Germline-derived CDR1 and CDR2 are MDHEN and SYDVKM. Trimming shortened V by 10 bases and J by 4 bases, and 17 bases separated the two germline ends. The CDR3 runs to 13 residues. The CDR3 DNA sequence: TGTGCCACCAGCGGTCCAGGAAAATACGAGCAGTACTTC. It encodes CATSGPGKYEQYF.